This TCR beta chain stems from a study of OX40 agonist ivuxolimab in advanced cancers. This CDR3 spans 17 amino acids. After removal of 7 bases from V and 4 bases from J, the junction contained 17 bases not matched to a gene. Per germline, CDR1 SQVTM and CDR2 ANQGSEA. Libraries were prepared by immunoSEQ multiplex PCR; TCRdb keeps only in-frame clonotypes and omits some of them. The sample records over 25,000 clones, approximately 79% being singletons. This TCR was recovered from an adult with an advanced solid tumor such as melanoma, head and neck, liver or kidney cancer. This specimen was CD4+ or CD8+ T cells sorted from blood, taken in a trial of the OX40 agonist ivuxolimab. The chain is built from TRBV29-1 and TRBJ2-3, with 10 bases fitting TRBD2. CDR3 protein: CSAHGQREGHVPDTQYF. The CDR3 DNA is TGCAGCGCACATGGCCAGCGGGAGGGCCATGTACCAGATACGCAGTATTTT.